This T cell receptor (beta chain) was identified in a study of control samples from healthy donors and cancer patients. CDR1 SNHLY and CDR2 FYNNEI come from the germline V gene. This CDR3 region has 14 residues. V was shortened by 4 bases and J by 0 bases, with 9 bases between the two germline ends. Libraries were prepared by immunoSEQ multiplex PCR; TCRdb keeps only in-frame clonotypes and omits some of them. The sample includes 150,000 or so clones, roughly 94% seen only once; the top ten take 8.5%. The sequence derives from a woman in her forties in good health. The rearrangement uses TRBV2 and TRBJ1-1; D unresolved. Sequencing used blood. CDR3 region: CASSATAMNTEAFF. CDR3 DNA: TGTGCCAGCAGTGCTACGGCAATGAACACTGAAGCTTTCTTT.